One sample yielded the 29 T cell receptor beta chains listed below, sequenced in a study of shared clonotypes between healthy human individuals. Naive CD8 populations comprised CD45RO-negative cells positively selected for CCR7, excluding terminally differentiated effector memory CD45RA+ cells. Sequencing used immunoSEQ multiplex PCR; TCRdb keeps in-frame clones, though not all of them. The sample holds about 1,900,000 clones, about 95% seen once. Sequencing input: naive CD8+ T cells sorted from blood. These receptors originate from a man aged 18-30 years in good health.

Comments on this clone: Other DNA sequences in this specimen translate into the identical CDR3. This chain links TRBV9 with TRBJ2-1; no firm D call. CDR1 and CDR2 from the germline V gene are SGDLS and YYNGEE. The CDR3 runs to 12 residues. Trimming removed 0 bases from V and 8 bases from J, with 6 bases in between. The CDR3: CASSVEGDEQFF. For the CDR3, the DNA is TGTGCCAGCAGCGTAGAAGGCGATGAGCAGTTCTTC.

The chain carries TRBV2 and TRBJ1-5; no firm D call. The CDR3 loop spans 14 amino acids. Trimming cost V 3 bases and J 2 bases, with 8 bases left between them. Germline V gene sequence: CDR1 SNHLY, CDR2 FYNNEI. The CDR3 DNA is TGTGCCAGCAGTGAGGTGCCTGGCAATCAGCCCCAGCATTTT. Protein product: CASSEVPGNQPQHF.

The V call is TRBV28, the J call TRBJ2-7; TRBD1 aligns across 7 bases. CDR1 MDHEN and CDR2 SYDVKM come from the germline V gene. The CDR3 extends over 15 amino acids. Losses at the gene ends were 5 bases for V and 1 base for J; bases not matched to a gene: 8. CDR3 DNA: TGTGCCAGCAGTCCGGTGGGGACAGCTTCCTACGAGCAGTACTTC. Protein product: CASSPVGTASYEQYF.

The chain employs TRBV25-1 and TRBJ2-7, with 10 bases identical to TRBD2. The CDR3 runs to 14 residues. CDR1 is MGHDK and CDR2 is SYGVNS in the germline V gene. J was trimmed by 7 bases and V by 5 bases; bases with no gene match: 8. CDR3 sequence: CASSNLAGEREQYF. CDR3 bases: TGTGCCAGCAGTAACCTAGCGGGAGAACGGGAGCAGTACTTC.

V gene TRBV21-1 combines with J gene TRBJ1-1; the tabulated D call, TRBD1, remains unverified against the DNA. TRBV21-1 is a pseudogene segment. The CDR3 consists of 15 residues. This CDR3 is CATPGADRGNTEAFF. CDR3 coding DNA: TGTGCCACTCCCGGGGCAGACAGGGGGAACACTGAAGCTTTCTTT.

The chain couples TRBV6-1 to TRBJ1-2, with D uncertain. This CDR3 spans 15 amino acids. The germline V gene encodes CDR1 MNHNS and CDR2 SASEGT. V was cut by 2 bases and J by 3 bases, with 13 bases left in between. The CDR3 is CASSESTGSYYGYTF. The CDR3 coding sequence is TGTGCCAGCAGTGAATCAACCGGGTCCTACTATGGCTACACCTTC.

The chain has TRBV5-1 and TRBJ1-2; D is undetermined. Per the germline V gene, CDR1 is SGHRS and CDR2 is YFSETQ. This CDR3 contains 15 residues. V lost 0 bases and J lost 4, with 13 bases in between. The CDR3 loop reads CASSLVSGSGYGYTF. For the CDR3, the DNA is TGCGCCAGCAGCTTGGTCTCGGGGTCTGGCTATGGCTACACCTTC. Looking up the rest from reference TRBV5-1 and TRBJ1-2 gives the full variable domain: KAGVTQTPRYLIKTRGQQVTLSCSPISGHRSVSWYQQTPGQGLQFLFEYFSETQRNKGNFPGRFSGRQFSNSRSEMNVSTLELGDSALYLCASSLVSGSGYGYTFGSGTRLTVV.

In the case of this clone: Other nucleotide sequences from this sample produce the same CDR3. This chain uses TRBV11-2 with TRBJ2-5; the D is unclear. This CDR3 spans 13 amino acids. V was clipped by 0 bases and J by 5 bases, with 7 bases between them. CDR1 and CDR2 (germline): SGHAT, FQNNGV. CDR3 amino acids: CASSLDPLETQYF. In DNA form, the CDR3 reads TGTGCCAGCAGCTTAGATCCATTGGAGACCCAGTACTTC.

V gene TRBV4-1 combines with J gene TRBJ2-2; 10 positions agree with TRBD2. Losses at the gene ends were 1 base for V and 7 bases for J; bases not matched to a gene: 9. The CDR3 covers 17 residues. Germline lookup yields CDR1 MGHRA and CDR2 YSYEKL. As DNA, the CDR3 is TGCGCCAGCAGCCAAGTTGGTAGCGGGGGGTACGGCGGGGAGCTGTTTTTT. Amino acid sequence: CASSQVGSGGYGGELFF.

This clone was detected only once. The chain carries TRBV11-2 and TRBJ1-1; tentative D call: TRBD1 (6 bases). This CDR3 contains 13 residues. V lost 3 bases, J lost 11 bases, and 16 bases lay in between. Germline V CDR1 and CDR2: SGHAT, FQNNGV. CDR3: CASSLDQGIVAFF. For the CDR3, the DNA is TGTGCCAGCAGCTTGGACCAGGGGATTGTGGCTTTCTTT.

V and J are TRBV25-1 and TRBJ1-2; D is unclear. Deletions cut 5 bases from V and 8 bases from J, with 15 bases between. CDR1 and CDR2 from the germline V gene are MGHDK and SYGVNS. This CDR3 has 13 residues. CDR3 in amino acids: CASSFLASGGYTF. CDR3 coding DNA: TGTGCCAGCAGTTTTTTGGCCTCCGGAGGCTACACCTTC.

The CDR3 is CASSLAAGWVSYEQYF. CDR3 DNA sequence: TGTGCCAGCAGCTTAGCTGCAGGGTGGGTGTCCTACGAGCAGTACTTC. The chain uses TRBV7-9 and TRBJ2-7, with D maybe TRBD1 (5 bases). CDR3 length: 16 amino acids. V was trimmed by 0 bases and J by 1 base, leaving 13 bases between them. The germline V gene encodes CDR1 SEHNR and CDR2 FQNEAQ (reference sequence).

In this sample, this clone turned up once. The chain uses TRBV19 and TRBJ2-5; tentative D call: TRBD1 (6 bases). The germline gives CDR1 LNHDA, CDR2 SQIVND (reference sequence). V lost 9 bases to trimming and J lost 5 bases, with 16 bases between them. The CDR3 spans 13 residues. The CDR3, as DNA: TGTGCCAGGGGAAGGGGGAACTGGGAGACCCAGTACTTC. Protein product: CARGRGNWETQYF.

As concerns this clone: This sample includes further DNA sequences coding for the same CDR3. V is TRBV27 and J is TRBJ2-7, with D possibly matching TRBD1 (6 bases). The CDR3 has 14 amino acids. Germline V gene sequence: CDR1 MNHEY, CDR2 SMNVEV (reference sequence). The ends were cut back, 3 bases at V and 0 bases at J, with 9 bases in the middle. DNA for the CDR3: TGTGCCAGCAGTTTGGGCAGGGGCTCCTACGAGCAGTACTTC. Translating gives CASSLGRGSYEQYF.

This chain links TRBV19 with TRBJ1-5; possible D gene TRBD1, 6 bases. The V end lost 6 bases, the J end lost 3 bases, and 15 bases lay between the germline ends. The length of the CDR3 is 15 residues. CDR1 LNHDA and CDR2 SQIVND come from the germline V gene (reference sequence). Here the CDR3 reads CASSPGAGANQPQHF. The CDR3 nucleotides are TGTGCCAGTAGCCCAGGGGCAGGTGCCAATCAGCCCCAGCATTTT.

This rearrangement joins TRBV5-6 to TRBJ2-1; perhaps TRBD1 as D (6 bases). The CDR3 length is 17 residues. Germline V gene data show CDR1 as SGHDT and CDR2 as YYEEEE. V was cut by 1 base and J by 3 bases, with 17 bases left in between. CDR3 sequence: CASSLLILDSDYNEQFF. The CDR3 DNA reads TGTGCCAGCAGCTTGTTGATCTTGGACAGCGACTACAATGAGCAGTTCTTC.

Worth noting for this clone: Other nucleotide sequences from this sample produce the same CDR3. The chain has TRBV7-9 and TRBJ2-5; 9 nucleotides agree with TRBD1. Per germline, CDR1 SEHNR and CDR2 FQNEAQ (reference sequence). The length of the CDR3 is 13 residues. The V and J ends lost 8 bases and 5 bases, in that order; junction bases with no gene match: 6. CDR3 sequence (DNA): TGTGCCAGCTCAGGACAGGGGCAGGAGACCCAGTACTTC. Encoded protein: CASSGQGQETQYF.

This chain uses TRBV28 with TRBJ2-7, with D perhaps being TRBD1 or TRBD2 (6 bases each). The CDR3 consists of 18 residues. Germline V gene sequence: CDR1 MDHEN, CDR2 SYDVKM. V was clipped by 2 bases and J by 4 bases, with 24 bases between them. The CDR3 is CASSLISGEGEAGYEQYF. The DNA of the CDR3 is TGTGCCAGCAGTTTAATTTCGGGAGAGGGGGAGGCGGGTTACGAGCAGTACTTC.

The chain has TRBV6-5 and TRBJ1-6, with D perhaps matching TRBD1 (5 bases). The CDR3 has 14 amino acids. Trimming pared 5 bases from V and 11 bases from J, leaving 16 bases between. The germline CDR1 and CDR2 sequences are MNHEY and SVGAGI. CDR3 protein: CASSPGQGYPPLHF. CDR3 DNA: TGTGCCAGCAGTCCGGGGCAGGGCTATCCACCCCTCCACTTT.

The count of this clone is one. The chain has TRBV4-1 and TRBJ2-1; D is ambiguous. V was clipped by 3 bases and J by 1 base, with 4 bases between them. The germline CDR1 and CDR2 sequences are MGHRA and YSYEKL. This CDR3 is built from 13 residues. CDR3 bases: TGCGCCAGCAGCCATCAGTCCTACAATGAGCAGTTCTTC. It encodes CASSHQSYNEQFF.

The J gene is TRBJ2-5, the V gene TRBV5-6; D uncertain. With 0 bases removed from V and 5 bases from J, the gap between germline ends came to 11 bases. CDR1 SGHDT and CDR2 YYEEEE come from the germline V gene. The CDR3 is 14 amino acids. The CDR3, as DNA: TGTGCCAGCAGCTTGGTGTCTTTCCAGGAGACCCAGTACTTC. This codes for CASSLVSFQETQYF.

About this clone itself: Other DNA sequences within the sample encode an identical CDR3. The rearrangement links TRBV7-9 to TRBJ1-2, with D maybe TRBD1 (5 bases). Germline V gives CDR1 SEHNR, CDR2 FQNEAQ (reference sequence). The CDR3 contains 13 residues. V dropped 6 bases and J dropped 3 bases, with 11 bases sitting between them. In DNA, the CDR3 is TGTGCCAGCAGTCCCGGGACTCACTATGGCTACACCTTC. Protein sequence: CASSPGTHYGYTF.

The chain is built from TRBV7-9 and TRBJ1-4; D perhaps matches TRBD1 (5 bases). V lost 3 bases and J 0 bases, leaving 8 bases between the germline ends. The germline V gene has CDR1 SEHNR and CDR2 FQNEAQ (reference sequence). The CDR3 length is 15 residues. This CDR3 reads CASSFGAATNEKLFF. The CDR3 bases are TGTGCCAGCAGCTTCGGGGCAGCAACTAATGAAAAACTGTTTTTT.

This chain links TRBV27 with TRBJ2-7; 7 nucleotides align to TRBD1. Germline CDR1 MNHEY, CDR2 SMNVEV (reference sequence). V shed 0 bases and J 4 bases; nucleotides not matched to a gene: 9. There are 16 residues in the CDR3. In DNA, the CDR3 is TGTGCCAGCAGTTTATCCGGGGACAGCCTGGTGTACGAGCAGTACTTC. This translates into CASSLSGDSLVYEQYF.

This sequence joins TRBV5-4 and TRBJ1-2, with a tentative D call TRBD1 (5 bases). V lost 9 bases and J 3 bases, leaving 9 bases between the germline ends. Germline V gene sequence: CDR1 SGHNT, CDR2 YYREEE (reference sequence). The CDR3 length is 11 residues. CDR3 sequence reads: CATGGDYGYTF. The CDR3 nucleotides read TGTGCCACCGGGGGGGACTATGGCTACACCTTC.

This chain links TRBV5-4 with TRBJ2-7; D is possibly TRBD2 (7 bases). V lost 7 bases and J lost 3, with 17 bases in between. CDR1 and CDR2 (germline): SGHNT, YYREEE (reference sequence). The CDR3 is 14 amino acids. CDR3 DNA: TGTGCCAGCGGACTGGGGGGGGCCCACTACGAGCAGTACTTC. This encodes CASGLGGAHYEQYF. Looking up the rest from reference TRBV5-4 and TRBJ2-7 gives the full variable domain: ETGVTQSPTHLIKTRGQQVTLRCSSQSGHNTVSWYQQALGQGPQFIFQYYREEENGRGNFPPRFSGLQFPNYSSELNVNALELDDSALYLCASGLGGAHYEQYFGPGTRLTVT.

The V call is TRBV4-3, the J call TRBJ1-6; TRBD1 might be the D (6 bases). In germline, CDR1 is LGHNA, CDR2 YSLEER. V shed 0 bases and J shed 10 bases, with 10 bases lying between them. CDR3 length equals 14 residues. In DNA form, the CDR3 reads TGCGCCAGCAGCCAAGACGCGGGGGGCTCACCCCTCCACTTT. Protein: CASSQDAGGSPLHF.

This clone has more than one count but fewer than ten. Other DNA sequences in this specimen translate into the identical CDR3. V and J are TRBV6-1 and TRBJ1-6, with 7 positions matching TRBD1. Germline CDR1 reads MNHNS; CDR2 reads SASEGT. The CDR3 contains 14 residues. V was clipped by 0 bases and J by 9 bases; unmatched bases: 2. The CDR3 reads CASSEAQGGSPLHF. The CDR3 region has the DNA TGTGCCAGCAGTGAAGCCCAGGGGGGTTCACCCCTCCACTTT.

V usage is TRBV6-1 and J usage is TRBJ2-7; no clear D. V was trimmed by 2 bases and J by 7 bases, leaving 9 bases between them. Germline values: CDR1 MNHNS, CDR2 SASEGT. The CDR3 has 12 residues. CDR3 DNA: TGTGCCAGCAGTGAATCTCCAACGGAGCAGTACTTC. Translated, it gives CASSESPTEQYF.